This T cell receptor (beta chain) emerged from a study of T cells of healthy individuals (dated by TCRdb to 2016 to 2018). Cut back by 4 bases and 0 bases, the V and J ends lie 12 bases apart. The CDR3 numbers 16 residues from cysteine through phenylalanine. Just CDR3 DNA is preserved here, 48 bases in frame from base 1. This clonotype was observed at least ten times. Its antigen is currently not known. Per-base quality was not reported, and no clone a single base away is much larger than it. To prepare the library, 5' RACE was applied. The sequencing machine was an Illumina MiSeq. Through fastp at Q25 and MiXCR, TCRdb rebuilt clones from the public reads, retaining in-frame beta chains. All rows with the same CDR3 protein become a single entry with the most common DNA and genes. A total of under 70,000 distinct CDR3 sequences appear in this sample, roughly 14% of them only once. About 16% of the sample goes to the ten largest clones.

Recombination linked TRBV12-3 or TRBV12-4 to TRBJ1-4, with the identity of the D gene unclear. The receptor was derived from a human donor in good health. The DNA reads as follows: TGTGCCAGCAGTTATAACCAACCGTCAACTAATGAAAAACTGTTTTTT. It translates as CASSYNQPSTNEKLFF.